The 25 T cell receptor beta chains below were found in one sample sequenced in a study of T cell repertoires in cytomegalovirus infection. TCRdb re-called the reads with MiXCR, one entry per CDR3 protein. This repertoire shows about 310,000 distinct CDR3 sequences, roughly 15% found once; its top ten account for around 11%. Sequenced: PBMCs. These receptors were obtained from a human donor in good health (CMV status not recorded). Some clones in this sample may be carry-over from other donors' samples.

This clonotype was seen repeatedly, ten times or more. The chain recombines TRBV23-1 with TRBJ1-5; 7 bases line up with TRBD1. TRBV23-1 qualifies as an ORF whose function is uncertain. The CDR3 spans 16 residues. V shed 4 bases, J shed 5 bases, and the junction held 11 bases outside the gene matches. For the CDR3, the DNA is TGCGCCAGCAGTCCAGAAGAACAGGGGAAGGATCAGCCCCAGCATTTT. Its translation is CASSPEEQGKDQPQHF.

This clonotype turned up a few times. This chain's CDR3 is CASSPSQAGETQYF. In DNA form, the CDR3 reads TGTGCCAGCAGTCCCTCTCAGGCTGGGGAGACCCAGTACTTC. V is TRBV12-3 or TRBV12-4 and J is TRBJ2-5; D remains ambiguous. The V end lost 5 bases, the J end lost 5 bases, and 15 bases lay between the germline ends. CDR3 length: 14 amino acids.

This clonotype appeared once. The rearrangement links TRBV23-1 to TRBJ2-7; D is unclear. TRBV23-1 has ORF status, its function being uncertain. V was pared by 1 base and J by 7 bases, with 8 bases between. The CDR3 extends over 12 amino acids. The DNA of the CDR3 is TGCGCCAGCAGTCAATTTGTCGGGGAGCAGTACTTC. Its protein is CASSQFVGEQYF.

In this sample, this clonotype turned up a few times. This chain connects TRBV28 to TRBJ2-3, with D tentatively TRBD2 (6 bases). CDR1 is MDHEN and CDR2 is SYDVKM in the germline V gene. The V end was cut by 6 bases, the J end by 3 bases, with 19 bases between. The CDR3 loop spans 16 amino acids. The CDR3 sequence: CASSSSPGGETDTQYF. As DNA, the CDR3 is TGTGCCAGCAGCTCCTCCCCAGGAGGGGAAACAGATACGCAGTATTTT.

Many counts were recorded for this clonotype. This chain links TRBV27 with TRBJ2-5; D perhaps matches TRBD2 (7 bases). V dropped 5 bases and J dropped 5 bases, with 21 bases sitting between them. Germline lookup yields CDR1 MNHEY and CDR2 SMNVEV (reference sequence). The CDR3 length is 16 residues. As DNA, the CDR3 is TGTGCCAGCAGTCCCACTCGGACAGCGGGATGGGAGACCCAGTACTTC. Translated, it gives CASSPTRTAGWETQYF.

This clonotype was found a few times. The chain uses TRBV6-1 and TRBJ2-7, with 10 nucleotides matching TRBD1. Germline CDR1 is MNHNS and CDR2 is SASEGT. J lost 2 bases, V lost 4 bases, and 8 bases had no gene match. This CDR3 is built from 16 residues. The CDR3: CASSGPGQGSAYEQYF. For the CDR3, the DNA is TGTGCCAGCAGTGGGCCGGGACAGGGGTCCGCCTACGAGCAGTACTTC.

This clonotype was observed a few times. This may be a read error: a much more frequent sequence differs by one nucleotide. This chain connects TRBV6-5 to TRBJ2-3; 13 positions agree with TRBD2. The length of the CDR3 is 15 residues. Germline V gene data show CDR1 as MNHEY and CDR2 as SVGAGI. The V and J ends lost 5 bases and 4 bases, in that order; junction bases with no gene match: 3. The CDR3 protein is CASSKLAGGPDTQYF. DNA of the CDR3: TGTGCCAGCAGTAAACTAGCGGGGGGGCCAGATACGCAGTATTTT.

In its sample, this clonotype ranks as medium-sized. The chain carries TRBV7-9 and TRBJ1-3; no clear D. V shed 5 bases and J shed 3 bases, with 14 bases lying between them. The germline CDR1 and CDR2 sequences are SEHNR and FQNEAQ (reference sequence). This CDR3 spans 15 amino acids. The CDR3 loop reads CASSHQATDGNTIYF. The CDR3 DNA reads TGTGCCAGCAGCCATCAAGCGACGGATGGAAACACCATATATTTT.

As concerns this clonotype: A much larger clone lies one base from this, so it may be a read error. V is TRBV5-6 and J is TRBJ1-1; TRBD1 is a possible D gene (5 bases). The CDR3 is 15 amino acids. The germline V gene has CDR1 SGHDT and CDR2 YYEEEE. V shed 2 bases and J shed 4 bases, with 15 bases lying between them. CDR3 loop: CASSFAGGAGTEAFF. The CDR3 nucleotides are TGTGCCAGCAGCTTCGCGGGGGGTGCAGGCACTGAAGCTTTCTTT.

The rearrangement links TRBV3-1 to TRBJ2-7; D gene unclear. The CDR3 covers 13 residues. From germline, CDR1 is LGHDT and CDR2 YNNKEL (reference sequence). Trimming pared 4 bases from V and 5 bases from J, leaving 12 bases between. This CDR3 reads CASSPPHGDEQYF. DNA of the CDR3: TGTGCCAGCAGCCCCCCCCATGGGGACGAGCAGTACTTC.

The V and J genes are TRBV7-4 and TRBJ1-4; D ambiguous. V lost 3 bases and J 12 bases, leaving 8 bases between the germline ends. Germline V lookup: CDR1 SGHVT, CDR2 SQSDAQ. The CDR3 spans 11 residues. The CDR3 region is CASSLDTQLFF. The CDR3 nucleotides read TGTGCCAGCAGCTTGGATACTCAACTGTTTTTT.

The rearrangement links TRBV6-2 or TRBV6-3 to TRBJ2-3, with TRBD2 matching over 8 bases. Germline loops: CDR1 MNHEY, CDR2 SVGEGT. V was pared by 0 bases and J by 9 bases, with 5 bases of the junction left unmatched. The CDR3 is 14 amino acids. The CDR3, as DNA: TGTGCCAGCAGTTACTCGGGACTAGTCAGGACGCAGTATTTT. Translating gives CASSYSGLVRTQYF.

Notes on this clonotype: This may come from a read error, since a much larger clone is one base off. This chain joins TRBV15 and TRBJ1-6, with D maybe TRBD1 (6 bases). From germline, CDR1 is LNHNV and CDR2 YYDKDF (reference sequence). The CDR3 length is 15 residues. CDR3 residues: CVTSQLGGGNSPLHF. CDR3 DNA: TGTGTCACCAGCCAACTGGGCGGGGGCAACTCACCCCTCCACTTT.

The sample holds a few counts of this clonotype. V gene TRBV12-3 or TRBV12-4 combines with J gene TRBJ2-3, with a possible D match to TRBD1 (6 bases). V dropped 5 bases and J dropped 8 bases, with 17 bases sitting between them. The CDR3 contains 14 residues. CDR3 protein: CASSIHRDTITQYF. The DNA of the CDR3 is TGTGCCAGCAGTATTCACAGGGATACTATTACGCAGTATTTT.

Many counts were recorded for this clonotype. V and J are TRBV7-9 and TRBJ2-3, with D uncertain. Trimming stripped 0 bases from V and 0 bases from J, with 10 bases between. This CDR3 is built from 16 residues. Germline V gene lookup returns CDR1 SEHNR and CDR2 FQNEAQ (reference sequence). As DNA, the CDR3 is TGTGCCAGCAGCTTAGCCGGCAGGCGGAGCACAGATACGCAGTATTTT. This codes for CASSLAGRRSTDTQYF.

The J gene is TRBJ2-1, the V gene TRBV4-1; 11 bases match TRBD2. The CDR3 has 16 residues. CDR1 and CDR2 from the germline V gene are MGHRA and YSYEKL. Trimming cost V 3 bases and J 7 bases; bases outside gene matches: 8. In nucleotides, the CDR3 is TGCGCCAGCAGCCACGAAAGACTAGCGGGGAATAATGAGCAGTTCTTC. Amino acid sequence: CASSHERLAGNNEQFF.

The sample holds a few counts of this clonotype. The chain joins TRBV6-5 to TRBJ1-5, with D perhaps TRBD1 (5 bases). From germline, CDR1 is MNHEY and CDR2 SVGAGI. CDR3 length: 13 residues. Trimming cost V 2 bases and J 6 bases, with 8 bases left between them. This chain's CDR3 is CASSYGGSQPQHF. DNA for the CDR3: TGTGCCAGCAGTTACGGGGGGAGTCAGCCCCAGCATTTT.

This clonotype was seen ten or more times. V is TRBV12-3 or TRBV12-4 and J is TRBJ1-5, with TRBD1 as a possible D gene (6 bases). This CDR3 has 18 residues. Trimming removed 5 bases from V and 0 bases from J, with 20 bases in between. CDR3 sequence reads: CASSPQGFGVGSNQPQHF. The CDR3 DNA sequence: TGTGCCAGCAGTCCCCAGGGGTTTGGAGTTGGTAGCAATCAGCCCCAGCATTTT.

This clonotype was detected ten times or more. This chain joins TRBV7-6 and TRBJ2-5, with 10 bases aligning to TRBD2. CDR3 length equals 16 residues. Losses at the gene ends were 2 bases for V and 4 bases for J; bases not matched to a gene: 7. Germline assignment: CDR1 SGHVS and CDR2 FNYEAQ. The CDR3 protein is CASSLLVPSGGETQYF. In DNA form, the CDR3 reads TGTGCCAGCAGCTTATTAGTCCCTAGCGGGGGAGAGACCCAGTACTTC.

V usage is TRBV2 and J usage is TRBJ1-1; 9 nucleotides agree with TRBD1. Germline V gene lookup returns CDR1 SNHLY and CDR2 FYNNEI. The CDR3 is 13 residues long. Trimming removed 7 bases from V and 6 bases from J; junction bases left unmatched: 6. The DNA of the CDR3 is TGTGCCAGCACCGGGACAGGGATGTCTGAAGCTTTCTTT. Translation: CASTGTGMSEAFF.

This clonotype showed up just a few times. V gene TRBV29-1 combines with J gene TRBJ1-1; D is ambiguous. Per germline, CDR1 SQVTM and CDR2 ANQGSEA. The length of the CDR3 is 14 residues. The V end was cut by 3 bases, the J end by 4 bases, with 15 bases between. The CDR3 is CSVEPGRKSTEAFF. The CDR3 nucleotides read TGCAGCGTTGAGCCGGGCCGCAAGTCCACTGAAGCTTTCTTT.

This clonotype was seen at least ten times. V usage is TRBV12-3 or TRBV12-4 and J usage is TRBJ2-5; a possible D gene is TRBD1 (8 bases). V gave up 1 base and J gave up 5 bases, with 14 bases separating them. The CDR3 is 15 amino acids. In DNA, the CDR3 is TGTGCCAGCAGTTTAGTCCACAGGGGGGGGGAGACCCAGTACTTC. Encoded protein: CASSLVHRGGETQYF.

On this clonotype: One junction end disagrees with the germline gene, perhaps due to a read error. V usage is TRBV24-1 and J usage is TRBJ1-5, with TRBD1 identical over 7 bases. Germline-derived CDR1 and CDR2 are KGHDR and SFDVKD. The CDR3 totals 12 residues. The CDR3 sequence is CATSDLLGQVSF. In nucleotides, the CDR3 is TGTGCCACCAGTGATTTGCTCGGACAGGTTTCCTTT.

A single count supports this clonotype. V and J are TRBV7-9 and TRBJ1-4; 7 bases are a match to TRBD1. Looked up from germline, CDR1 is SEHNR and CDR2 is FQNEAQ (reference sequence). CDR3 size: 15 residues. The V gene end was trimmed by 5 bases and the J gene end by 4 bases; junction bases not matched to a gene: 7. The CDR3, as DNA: TGTGCCAGCAGCACTCAACAGGGGAGTAATGAAAAACTGTTTTTT. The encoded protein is CASSTQQGSNEKLFF. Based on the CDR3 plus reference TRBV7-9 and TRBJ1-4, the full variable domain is DTGVSQNPRHKITKRGQNVTFRCDPISEHNRLYWYRQTLGQGPEFLTYFQNEAQLEKSRLLSDRFSAERPKGSFSTLEIQRTEQGDSAMYLCASSTQQGSNEKLFFGSGTQLSVL.

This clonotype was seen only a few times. CDR3 amino acids: CASSQAGTSPLHF. CDR3 coding DNA: TGTGCCAGCAGCCAGGCAGGTACCTCACCCCTCCACTTT. The chain has TRBV9 and TRBJ1-6; D is undetermined. The CDR3 length is 13 residues. Deletions cut 4 bases from V and 10 bases from J, with 12 bases between. CDR1 and CDR2 from the germline V gene are SGDLS and YYNGEE.